This TCR beta chain was identified in a study of early T cells in non-severe SARS-CoV-2 infection. Study background: Chains stayed unpaired after sequencing of bulk RNA from unsorted whole blood.

Regarding the study as a whole: Using VDJdb, the matching emphasized anti-spike CD8 responses while missing private and CD4 specificities.

Individual cDNA molecules received unique molecular identifiers. One entry per CDR3 protein, called by TCRdb with MiXCR from the 5' RACE reads. The sample includes around 21,000 distinct CDR3 sequences, 5% to 6% of them seen just once. This clonotype was counted many times. Antigen unknown. The germline V and J ends were trimmed by 6 bases and 5 bases, with 13 bases remaining between them. The CDR3 has 13 residues. Germline CDR1 reads SGHVS; CDR2 reads FNYEAQ. The chain recombines TRBV7-6 with TRBJ2-5, with D unresolved. Sequenced here: whole blood, sampled at baseline. The TCR sequence derives from an adult who was a healthcare worker with PCR-confirmed SARS-CoV-2 infection or an uninfected control (not recorded which). CDR3 nucleotide sequence: TGTGCCAGCAGTCACTTTACGAGGGAGACCCAGTACTTC. Protein product: CASSHFTRETQYF.